This T cell receptor beta chain was obtained from a study of CD8+CD57+ T cells in acquired aplastic anemia (dated by TCRdb to the late 2010s). In the study overall: A mean of approximately 3 ug of DNA, ranging from about 0.2 to 27.4 ug, was extracted from sorted CD4+ and CD8+ cells. Mean read counts for healthy donor samples were roughly 10 million for CD4+ cells and 11.0 million for CD8+ cells.

What the authors observed across the whole study: No significant difference in CD8+ Simpson's diversity was found between patients and healthy controls (P=0.060). Although some 28 CD8+ CDR3 sequences were shared by patients and controls, these sequences appeared highly expressed in patients and within the immunodominant clones of patients.

The study deep-sequenced TCR repertoires of sorted CD4+ and CD8+ blood T cells from severe aplastic anemia patients and healthy subjects. Ficoll-Paque density gradient centrifugation was used to isolate peripheral blood mononuclear cells. Before DNA extraction, CD4+ and CD8+ T cells were sorted with FACS or magnetic beads. From cysteine to phenylalanine, the CDR3 is 13 amino acids long. The only DNA kept is the CDR3, 39 bases in frame from the first base. A distance of 9 bases separates the germline ends of V and J, which lose 2 bases and 4 bases respectively. In the germline V gene, CDR1 corresponds to SGDLS and CDR2 to YYNGEE. This clonotype was recorded many times. It has no known antigen specificity. There are no base qualities to consult, and no much larger clone falls within one base. TCR beta VDJ combination and CDR3 sequence profiling used genomic DNA as the template. An Illumina HiSeq 2000 was the platform used for TCR repertoire sequencing. In the source study's methods: TRBV/TRBJ rearrangement plots, CDR3 size and DJ length profiles, and Simpson's diversity index were used to assess repertoires. The immunodominant clone was defined as the most abundant DNA sequence in deep sequencing data. CDR3 amino acid sequences were checked for sharing between subjects and were compared against published repertoires and the VDJdb database. TCRdb reprocessed the public reads (quality trimming at Q25 with fastp, clone calling with MiXCR) and kept in-frame beta chains. Each CDR3 protein appears once, grouped with its most common genes and DNA. The V and J calls follow TCRdb's processing rather than the paper's. The sample table records about 210,000 distinct CDR3 sequences; around 32% of these occur just once. The top ten hold around 1.1% of the sample.

The rearranged chain carries TRBV9 and TRBJ1-2; no confident D gene assignment can be made. Material for sequencing was sorted CD4+, CD8+, or CD8+CD57+ T cells (not recorded which) from PBMCs. This sequence was found in a human donor in good health, serving as a control. The DNA sequence reads TGTGCCAGCAGCGTGGGAGATAGCTATGGCTACACCTTC. The resulting protein is CASSVGDSYGYTF.